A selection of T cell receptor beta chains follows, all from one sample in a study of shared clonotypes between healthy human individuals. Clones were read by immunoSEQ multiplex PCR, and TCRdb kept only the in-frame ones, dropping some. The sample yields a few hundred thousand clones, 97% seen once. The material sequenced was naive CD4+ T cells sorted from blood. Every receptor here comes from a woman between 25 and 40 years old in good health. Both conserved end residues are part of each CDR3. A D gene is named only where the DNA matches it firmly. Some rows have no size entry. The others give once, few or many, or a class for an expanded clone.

CDR3 DNA: TGCAGCGTCACTCCCCCCTACAATGAGCAGTTCTTC; CDR3 protein: CSVTPPYNEQFF; D gene: NA; V gene: TRBV29-1; J gene: TRBJ2-1; clone size: once
CDR3 DNA: TGTGCCAGCAGCTTAGCTTCAGGCAATCAGCCCCAGCATTTT; CDR3 protein: CASSLASGNQPQHF; D gene: NA; V gene: TRBV7-9; J gene: TRBJ1-5; clone size: NA
CDR3 DNA: TGCGCCAGCAGCTTGGATTCCGGACAAGATACGCAGTATTTT; CDR3 protein: CASSLDSGQDTQYF; D gene: NA; V gene: TRBV5-1; J gene: TRBJ2-3; clone size: NA
CDR3 DNA: TGTGCCAGCTCCCCGAGCTCCTACAATGAGCAGTTCTTC; CDR3 protein: CASSPSSYNEQFF; D gene: NA; V gene: TRBV7-3; J gene: TRBJ2-1; clone size: NA
CDR3 DNA: TGTGCCAGCAGTTTAATTCCCATGAACGCTGAAGCTTTCTTT; CDR3 protein: CASSLIPMNAEAFF; D gene: NA; V gene: TRBV28; J gene: TRBJ1-1; clone size: NA
CDR3 DNA: TGTGCCATCGCCACCGGTGAGACCACTGAAGCTTTCTTT; CDR3 protein: CAIATGETTEAFF; D gene: NA; V gene: TRBV10-3; J gene: TRBJ1-1; clone size: NA
CDR3 DNA: TGCGCCAGCAGTGAGAGACTTGGGAGCTCCTACGAGCAGTACTTC; CDR3 protein: CASSERLGSSYEQYF; D gene: NA; V gene: TRBV10-2; J gene: TRBJ2-7; clone size: NA
CDR3 DNA: TGTGCCAGCATCCGAGACAGATTCGGAGAGACCCAGTACTTC; CDR3 protein: CASIRDRFGETQYF; D gene: NA; V gene: TRBV7-9; J gene: TRBJ2-5; clone size: NA
CDR3 DNA: TGTGCCAGCAGCTTAGGCACGAACACTGAAGCTTTCTTT; CDR3 protein: CASSLGTNTEAFF; D gene: NA; V gene: TRBV7-9; J gene: TRBJ1-1; clone size: NA
CDR3 DNA: TGTGCCAGCAGCTTAGACTGGGGAATGAGGGCAGGAAACACCATATATTTT; CDR3 protein: CASSLDWGMRAGNTIYF; D gene: NA; V gene: TRBV11-2; J gene: TRBJ1-3; clone size: once
CDR3 DNA: TGTGCCAGCAGTTTACGGGCACAAGAGACCCAGTACTTC; CDR3 protein: CASSLRAQETQYF; D gene: NA; V gene: TRBV27; J gene: TRBJ2-5; clone size: NA
CDR3 DNA: TGTGCCACCAGCAGAGGGGGGGCCAGCAATCAGCCCCAGCATTTT; CDR3 protein: CATSRGGASNQPQHF; D gene: NA; V gene: TRBV15; J gene: TRBJ1-5; clone size: NA
CDR3 DNA: TGTGCCAGCACTCCGGGACAGCCCTATGGCTACACCTTC; CDR3 protein: CASTPGQPYGYTF; D gene: NA; V gene: TRBV21-1; J gene: TRBJ1-2; clone size: NA
CDR3 DNA: TGTGCCAGCAGCGGGATCTGGGACAGGGGTACTGAAGCTTTCTTT; CDR3 protein: CASSGIWDRGTEAFF; D gene: TRBD1; V gene: TRBV11-2; J gene: TRBJ1-1; clone size: NA
CDR3 DNA: TGTGCCAGTAGGGCCACGGGGGCCAAAAACATTCAGTACTTC; CDR3 protein: CASRATGAKNIQYF; D gene: NA; V gene: TRBV19; J gene: TRBJ2-4; clone size: NA
CDR3 DNA: TGTGCCAGCAGTTTACAGGGGGCTCTGACCTACGAGCAGTACTTC; CDR3 protein: CASSLQGALTYEQYF; D gene: TRBD1; V gene: TRBV28; J gene: TRBJ2-7; clone size: NA
CDR3 DNA: TGTGCCAGCAGCTTGGCCGGCAGAGGGGAGCCTCGGTACTTC; CDR3 protein: CASSLAGRGEPRYF; D gene: NA; V gene: TRBV5-6; J gene: TRBJ2-4; clone size: NA
CDR3 DNA: TGCGCCAGCAGCACCCGGGACAGGGGGCATGGAGGCTACACCTTC; CDR3 protein: CASSTRDRGHGGYTF; D gene: TRBD1; V gene: TRBV4-1; J gene: TRBJ1-2; clone size: NA